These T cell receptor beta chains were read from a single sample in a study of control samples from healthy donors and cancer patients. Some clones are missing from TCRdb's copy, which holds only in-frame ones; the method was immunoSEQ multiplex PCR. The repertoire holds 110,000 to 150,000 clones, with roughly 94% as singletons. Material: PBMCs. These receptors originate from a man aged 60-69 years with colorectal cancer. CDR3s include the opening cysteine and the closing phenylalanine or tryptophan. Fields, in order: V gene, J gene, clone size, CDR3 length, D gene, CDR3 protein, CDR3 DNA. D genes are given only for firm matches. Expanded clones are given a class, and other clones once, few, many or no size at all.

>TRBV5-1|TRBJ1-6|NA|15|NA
CASSSGQGGGSPLHF
TGCGCCAGCAGCTCAGGGCAGGGTGGCGGTTCACCCCTCCACTTT
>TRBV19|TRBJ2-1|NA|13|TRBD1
CASSMGQGGEQFF
TGTGCCAGTAGTATGGGACAGGGCGGAGAGCAGTTCTTC
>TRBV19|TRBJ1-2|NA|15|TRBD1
CASSYLGQGDYGYTF
TGTGCCAGTAGCTACTTGGGGCAGGGGGACTATGGCTACACCTTC
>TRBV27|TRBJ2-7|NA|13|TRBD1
CASSRDSSYEQYF
TGTGCCAGCAGTCGGGACAGCTCCTACGAGCAGTACTTC
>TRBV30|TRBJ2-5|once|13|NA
CAWSLSSAETQYF
TGTGCCTGGAGCTTGTCCAGCGCAGAGACCCAGTACTTC
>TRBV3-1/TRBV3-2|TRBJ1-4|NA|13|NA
CASSQQRGEKLFF
TGTGCCAGCAGCCAACAGAGGGGGGAAAAACTGTTTTTT
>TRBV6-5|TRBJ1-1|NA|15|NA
CASSYGDSGRTEAFF
TGTGCCAGCAGTTACGGGGACTCCGGAAGGACTGAAGCTTTCTTT
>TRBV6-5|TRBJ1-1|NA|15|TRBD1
CASKTGGGRNTEAFF
TGTGCCAGCAAAACAGGGGGCGGCAGGAACACTGAAGCTTTCTTT
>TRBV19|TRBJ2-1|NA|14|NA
CASTQGSAIDEQFF
TGTGCCAGTACTCAGGGGAGCGCGATCGATGAGCAGTTCTTC
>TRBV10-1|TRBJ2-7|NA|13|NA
CASTIANMYEQYF
TGCGCCAGCACCATCGCGAACATGTACGAGCAGTACTTC
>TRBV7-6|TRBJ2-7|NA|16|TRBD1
CASSSSLGTDVYEQYF
TGTGCCAGCAGCTCCTCTTTAGGGACAGACGTCTACGAGCAGTACTTC
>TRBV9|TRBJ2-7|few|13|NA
CASSRGQGYEQYF
TGTGCCAGCAGCCGTGGACAAGGCTACGAGCAGTACTTC
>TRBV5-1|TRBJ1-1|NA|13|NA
CASSLTENTEAFF
TGCGCCAGCAGCCTGACAGAGAACACTGAAGCTTTCTTT
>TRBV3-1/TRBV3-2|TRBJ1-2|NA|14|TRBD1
CASSPGQGVGGYTF
TGTGCCAGCAGCCCGGGACAGGGGGTGGGAGGCTACACCTTC
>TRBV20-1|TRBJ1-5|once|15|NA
CSASPGGFSNQPQHF
TGCAGTGCTAGTCCCGGCGGCTTTAGCAATCAGCCCCAGCATTTT
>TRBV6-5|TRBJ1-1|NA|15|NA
CASTLGTRGNTEAFF
TGTGCCAGCACCCTCGGGACCAGGGGGAACACTGAAGCTTTCTTT